This TCR beta chain came from a study of shared clonotypes between healthy human individuals. Study-wide findings and caveats: Tissues were not sampled, only blood, and their repertoires likely differ. Of the naive CD4 clonotypes, about 5% were shared across a handful of donors.

J was trimmed by 2 bases and V by 3 bases; bases with no gene match: 4. The CDR3 covers 15 residues. The V gene's germline CDR1 is MGHRA and CDR2 YSYEKL. Some clones are missing from TCRdb's copy, which holds only in-frame ones; the method was immunoSEQ multiplex PCR. This repertoire shows roughly 2.1 million clones, roughly 91% found once; its top ten account for more than 1.5%. As regards this clone: Its target is not known.

CD45RO-negative cells were positively selected for CCR7, leaving out terminally differentiated effector memory CD45RA+ cells. Adults of Caucasian background living in Nashville, Tennessee made up all donors. The V and J genes are TRBV4-1 and TRBJ1-1; 9 positions match TRBD1. The sequence was obtained from a man between 18 and 35 years old in good health. Some clones in this sample may be carry-over from other donors' samples. Source material: naive CD8+ T cells from PBMCs. The CDR3 sequence: CASSQVTGGNTEAFF. CDR3 sequence (DNA): TGCGCCAGCAGCCAGGTCACAGGGGGCAACACTGAAGCTTTCTTT.